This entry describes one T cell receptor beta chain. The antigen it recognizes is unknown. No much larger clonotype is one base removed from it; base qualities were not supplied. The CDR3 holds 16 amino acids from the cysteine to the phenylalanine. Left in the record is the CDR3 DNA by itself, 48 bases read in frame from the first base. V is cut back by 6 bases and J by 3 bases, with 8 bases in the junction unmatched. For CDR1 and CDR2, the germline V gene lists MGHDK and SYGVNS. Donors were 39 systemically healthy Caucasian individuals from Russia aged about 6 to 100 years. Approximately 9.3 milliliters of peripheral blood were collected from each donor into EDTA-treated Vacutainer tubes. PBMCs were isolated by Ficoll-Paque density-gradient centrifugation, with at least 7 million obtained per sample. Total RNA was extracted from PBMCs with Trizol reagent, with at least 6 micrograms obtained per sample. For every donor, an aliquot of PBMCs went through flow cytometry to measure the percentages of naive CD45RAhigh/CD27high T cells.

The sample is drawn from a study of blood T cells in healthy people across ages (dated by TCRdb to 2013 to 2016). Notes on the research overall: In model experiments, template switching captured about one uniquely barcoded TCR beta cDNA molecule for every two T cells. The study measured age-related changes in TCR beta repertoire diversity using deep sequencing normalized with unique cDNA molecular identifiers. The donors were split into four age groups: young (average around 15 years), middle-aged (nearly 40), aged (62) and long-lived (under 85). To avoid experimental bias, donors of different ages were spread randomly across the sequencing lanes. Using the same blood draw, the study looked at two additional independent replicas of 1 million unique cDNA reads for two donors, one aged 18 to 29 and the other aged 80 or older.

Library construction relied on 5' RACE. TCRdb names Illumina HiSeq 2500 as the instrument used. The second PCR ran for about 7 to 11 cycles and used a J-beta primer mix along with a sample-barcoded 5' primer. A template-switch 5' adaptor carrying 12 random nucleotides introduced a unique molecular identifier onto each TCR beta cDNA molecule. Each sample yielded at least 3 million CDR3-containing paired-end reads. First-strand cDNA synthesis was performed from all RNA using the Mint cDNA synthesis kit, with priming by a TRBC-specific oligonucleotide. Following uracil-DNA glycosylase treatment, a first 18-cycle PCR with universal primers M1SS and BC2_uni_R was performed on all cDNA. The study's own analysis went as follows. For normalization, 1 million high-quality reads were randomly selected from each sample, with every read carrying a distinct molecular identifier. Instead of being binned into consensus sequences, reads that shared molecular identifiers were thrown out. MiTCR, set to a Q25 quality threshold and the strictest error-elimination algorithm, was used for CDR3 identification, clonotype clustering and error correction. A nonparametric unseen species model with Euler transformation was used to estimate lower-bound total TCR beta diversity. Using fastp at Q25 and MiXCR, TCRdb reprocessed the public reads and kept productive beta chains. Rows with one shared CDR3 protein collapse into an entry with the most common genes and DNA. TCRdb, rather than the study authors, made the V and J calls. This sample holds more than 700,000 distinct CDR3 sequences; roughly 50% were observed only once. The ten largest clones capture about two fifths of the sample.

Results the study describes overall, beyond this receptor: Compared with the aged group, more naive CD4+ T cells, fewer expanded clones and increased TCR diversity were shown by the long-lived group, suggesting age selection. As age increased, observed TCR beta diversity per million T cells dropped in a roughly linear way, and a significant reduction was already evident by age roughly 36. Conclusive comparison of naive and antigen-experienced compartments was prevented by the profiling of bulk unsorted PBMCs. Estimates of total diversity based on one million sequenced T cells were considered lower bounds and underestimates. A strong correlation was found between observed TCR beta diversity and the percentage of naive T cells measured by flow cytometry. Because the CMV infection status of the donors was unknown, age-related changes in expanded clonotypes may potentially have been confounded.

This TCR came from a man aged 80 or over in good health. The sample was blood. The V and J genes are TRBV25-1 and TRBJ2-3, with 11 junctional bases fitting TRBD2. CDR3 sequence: CASRPTSGSETDTQYF. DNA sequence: TGTGCCAGCAGACCCACTAGCGGGAGTGAGACAGATACGCAGTATTTT.